This passage covers 24 T cell receptor beta chains from one sample sequenced in a study of beta chain features in type 1 diabetes. Expressed TCRB transcripts were sequenced because the isolated RNA had all been reverse transcribed beforehand. Measured with immunoSEQ multiplex PCR; TCRdb has only the in-frame clones, and not every one. Here the sample spans over 500,000 clones, around 15% being singletons. Sequencing was carried out using naive CD4+ T cells from blood. The receptors stem from a man younger than 30 in good health.

The V and J genes are TRBV13 and TRBJ2-7, with D possibly matching TRBD2 (6 bases). Between the trimmed V and J ends, which lost 5 bases and 2 bases, there was a span of 19 bases. This CDR3 is built from 16 residues. Per the germline V gene, CDR1 is PRHDT and CDR2 is FYEKMQ (reference sequence). CDR3 region: CASSPPGTLNPYEQYF. Written as DNA, the CDR3 is TGTGCCAGCAGCCCCCCGGGGACTTTAAACCCCTACGAGCAGTACTTC.

This clone showed up just a few times. The CDR3 here is CASSLGQKNTGELFF. DNA of the CDR3: TGTGCCAGCAGCTTGGGACAGAAGAACACCGGGGAGCTGTTTTTT. This chain uses TRBV7-9 with TRBJ2-2, with 7 bases aligning to TRBD1. Germline V gives CDR1 SEHNR, CDR2 FQNEAQ (reference sequence). V shed 3 bases, J shed 1 base, and the junction held 2 bases outside the gene matches. The CDR3 extends over 15 amino acids.

This chain joins TRBV18 and TRBJ1-3; D possibly corresponds to TRBD1 (6 bases). V was clipped by 3 bases and J by 7 bases, with 10 bases between them. The length of the CDR3 is 13 residues. Germline lookup yields CDR1 KGHSH and CDR2 LQKENI. The CDR3 DNA is TGTGCCAGCTCACCCTACAGGGATAACACCATATATTTT. It translates to CASSPYRDNTIYF.

This clone turned up a few times. This chain links TRBV25-1 with TRBJ2-5; TRBD2 aligns across 10 bases. CDR1 MGHDK and CDR2 SYGVNS come from the germline V gene. Unmatched junction bases numbered 8, after V lost 8 bases and J lost 2 bases. The CDR3 length is 15 residues. Here the CDR3 reads CASGRLAGLQETQYF. DNA of the CDR3: TGTGCCAGCGGAAGACTAGCGGGTCTACAAGAGACCCAGTACTTC.

With regard to this clone: This CDR3 is also generated by other DNA sequences in the sample. The CDR3 DNA follows: TGTGCCAGTAGCTCAACAGGGGGTACCTACGAGCAGTACTTC. It encodes CASSSTGGTYEQYF. The chain joins TRBV19 to TRBJ2-7, with 8 bases matching TRBD1. The CDR3 has 14 amino acids. Germline values: CDR1 LNHDA, CDR2 SQIVND (reference sequence). J gave up 2 bases and V 6 bases, and 6 bases lay outside the gene matches.

The chain links TRBV4-2 to TRBJ2-2; D unresolved. Germline loops: CDR1 LGHNA, CDR2 YNFKEQ. The CDR3 consists of 16 residues. V dropped 2 bases and J dropped 2 bases, with 12 bases sitting between them. The CDR3 region has the DNA TGTGCCAGCAGCCAAATGGTTAGGGCAAACACCGGGGAGCTGTTTTTT. This sequence encodes CASSQMVRANTGELFF.

The V and J genes are TRBV18 and TRBJ1-3, with a tentative D call TRBD1 (5 bases). The germline V gene has CDR1 KGHSH and CDR2 LQKENI. The V end lost 3 bases, the J end lost 3 bases, and 15 bases lay between the germline ends. The CDR3 runs to 16 residues. The CDR3 protein is CASSPYQGVVGNTIYF. Written as DNA, the CDR3 is TGTGCCAGCTCACCTTACCAGGGAGTGGTTGGAAACACCATATATTTT.

This sequence joins TRBV27 and TRBJ2-1; 14 bases are shared with TRBD2. CDR1 and CDR2 (germline): MNHEY, SMNVEV (reference sequence). There are 18 residues in the CDR3. The V and J ends lost 5 bases and 0 bases, in that order; junction bases with no gene match: 6. CDR3 in DNA: TGTGCCAGCAGTGGGACTAGCGGGAGCCTCCACTCCTACAATGAGCAGTTCTTC. It specifies CASSGTSGSLHSYNEQFF.

The rearrangement links TRBV28 to TRBJ2-1; D gene uncertain. The germline V and J ends were trimmed by 7 bases and 9 bases, with 7 bases remaining between them. The CDR3 contains 10 residues. Germline lookup yields CDR1 MDHEN and CDR2 SYDVKM. The CDR3 spells CASKGTEQFF. The CDR3 DNA sequence: TGTGCCAGCAAGGGCACTGAGCAGTTCTTC.

This clone was counted a few times. This chain links TRBV9 with TRBJ2-7, with 7 bases aligning to TRBD1. The ends lost 3 bases at V and 3 bases at J; junction bases unmatched: 12. CDR3 size: 16 residues. Germline V gene sequence: CDR1 SGDLS, CDR2 YYNGEE. CDR3 sequence: CASSAPDRVSHYEQYF. In nucleotides, the CDR3 is TGTGCCAGCAGCGCACCCGACAGGGTATCCCACTACGAGCAGTACTTC.

This clone is a singleton in its sample. The chain recombines TRBV19 with TRBJ1-2, with 10 bases aligning to TRBD1. CDR3 size: 15 residues. With 5 bases clipped from V and 5 bases from J, the junction kept 8 bases outside the gene matches. Germline loops: CDR1 LNHDA, CDR2 SQIVND (reference sequence). CDR3 loop: CASSAPDRGPYGYTF. The CDR3 region has the DNA TGTGCCAGTAGTGCCCCAGACAGGGGGCCTTATGGCTACACCTTC.

This chain links TRBV6-5 with TRBJ1-1; TRBD1 might be the D (5 bases). The V gene's germline CDR1 is MNHEY and CDR2 SVGAGI. The V and J ends lost 6 bases and 1 base respectively, with 12 bases between them. This CDR3 comprises 14 residues. CDR3: CASRYRLQNTEAFF. CDR3 nucleotide sequence: TGTGCCAGCAGGTACAGGCTCCAGAACACTGAAGCTTTCTTT.

This chain connects TRBV7-2 to TRBJ2-5, with 8 bases fitting TRBD2. With V trimmed by 3 bases and J by 5 bases, 14 bases remained unmatched. Germline CDR1 reads SGHTA; CDR2 reads FQGNSA. The CDR3 is made up of 17 amino acids. The chain's CDR3 is CASSLTGGPSPGETQYF. The CDR3 DNA is TGTGCCAGCAGCTTGACGGGGGGGCCCTCGCCCGGTGAGACCCAGTACTTC. The full variable domain, completed using reference TRBV7-2 and TRBJ2-5, is GAGVSQSPSNKVTEKGKDVELRCDPISGHTALYWYRQSLGQGLEFLIYFQGNSAPDKSGLPSDRFSAERTGGSVSTLTIQRTQQEDSAVYLCASSLTGGPSPGETQYFGPGTRLLVL.

V and J are TRBV2 and TRBJ1-1; no clear D. This CDR3 comprises 13 residues. The germline CDR1 and CDR2 sequences are SNHLY and FYNNEI. The V gene lost 4 bases and the J gene lost 0 bases, with 6 bases spanning the gap. CDR3 nucleotide sequence: TGTGCCAGCAGTGCTGACTTGAACACTGAAGCTTTCTTT. Translated: CASSADLNTEAFF.

This clone has more than one count but fewer than ten. The CDR3 bases are TGTGCCAGCAGCTTACCAGGGGGACGCAATGAGCAGTTCTTC. It specifies CASSLPGGRNEQFF. This rearrangement joins TRBV7-3 to TRBJ2-1; 7 bases match TRBD1. The CDR3 covers 14 residues. Trimming cost V 2 bases and J 6 bases; bases outside gene matches: 4. The germline V gene has CDR1 SGHTA and CDR2 FQGTGA.

J is TRBJ2-7 and V is TRBV12-2; the table's D call of TRBD2 was not tested on the DNA. TRBV12-2 has pseudogene status. This CDR3 contains 14 residues. The CDR3 here is CASRDRDYNYEQYF. The CDR3 nucleotides read TGTGCAAGTCGCGACCGGGACTACAACTACGAGCAGTACTTC.

The V gene is TRBV4-3, the J gene TRBJ2-7, with a weak D call TRBD1 (5 bases). There are 17 residues in the CDR3. Germline lookup yields CDR1 LGHNA and CDR2 YSLEER. V shed 0 bases and J shed 2 bases, with 17 bases lying between them. CDR3 in amino acids: CASSQEGIQGFPYEQYF. The DNA for the CDR3 is TGCGCCAGCAGCCAAGAGGGTATCCAGGGCTTCCCCTACGAGCAGTACTTC.

The chain has TRBV6-6 and TRBJ2-7, with D perhaps TRBD1 (7 bases). CDR1 and CDR2 from the germline V gene are MNHNY and SVGAGI (reference sequence). V was pared by 7 bases and J by 3 bases, with 16 bases between. The CDR3 is 14 residues long. CDR3 sequence (DNA): TGTGCCAGCACCCGACAGGGAGGTCGCTACGAGCAGTACTTC. Translating it yields CASTRQGGRYEQYF.

This rearrangement joins TRBV7-2 to TRBJ2-7; D call uncertain. CDR1 and CDR2 from the germline V gene are SGHTA and FQGNSA. The CDR3 extends over 14 amino acids. V lost 5 bases and J lost 6, with 17 bases in between. CDR3 nucleotide sequence: TGTGCCAGCAGCCGAGAGGCAGACGGCTTCGAGCAGTACTTC. This codes for CASSREADGFEQYF. Supplemented by reference TRBV7-2 and TRBJ2-7, the full variable domain reads GAGVSQSPSNKVTEKGKDVELRCDPISGHTALYWYRQSLGQGLEFLIYFQGNSAPDKSGLPSDRFSAERTGGSVSTLTIQRTQQEDSAVYLCASSREADGFEQYFGPGTRLTVT.

This clone was detected a few times. The chain is built from TRBV15 and TRBJ1-1; 9 nucleotides agree with TRBD1. This CDR3 has 15 residues. From germline, CDR1 is LNHNV and CDR2 YYDKDF (reference sequence). After removal of 3 bases from V and 3 bases from J, the junction contained 5 bases not matched to a gene. The CDR3 reads CATSRAGQGDTEAFF. The CDR3 DNA follows: TGTGCCACCAGCAGGGCGGGACAGGGTGACACTGAAGCTTTCTTT.

The rearrangement links TRBV7-3 to TRBJ2-2; D may be TRBD2 (5 bases). The CDR3 runs 15 residues. CDR1 is SGHTA and CDR2 is FQGTGA in the germline V gene. V gave up 7 bases and J gave up 1 base, with 13 bases separating them. The CDR3 DNA is TGTGCCAGCACAGAGACGGGGAGGAACACCGGGGAGCTGTTTTTT. Translated, it gives CASTETGRNTGELFF.

This clone was seen more than once but under ten times. The rearrangement joins TRBV6-5 to TRBJ1-3, with D hard to call. The germline CDR1 and CDR2 sequences are MNHEY and SVGAGI. Trimming cost V 0 bases and J 0 bases, with 9 bases left between them. This CDR3 has 16 amino acids. The CDR3 region is CASSYSRTSSGNTIYF. The CDR3 DNA is TGTGCCAGCAGTTACTCCCGGACGAGCTCTGGAAACACCATATATTTT.

This clone was recorded many times. The chain has TRBV23-1 and TRBJ1-5, with D possibly TRBD1 on 5 matching bases. TRBV23-1 is an ORF, with its function uncertain. The CDR3 consists of 14 residues. Trimming took 4 bases from V and 5 from J, leaving 12 bases between them. The CDR3, as DNA: TGCGCCAGCAGTCGGATTGTGGGGGATCAGCCCCAGCATTTT. Amino acids: CASSRIVGDQPQHF.

This clone was detected a few times. The gene calls are TRBV6-1 and TRBJ2-7; weak D call: TRBD1 (5 bases). Germline V gene data show CDR1 as MNHNS and CDR2 as SASEGT. The germline V and J ends were trimmed by 8 bases and 0 bases, with 17 bases remaining between them. The CDR3 is 15 amino acids. The CDR3 coding sequence is TGTGCCAGCGTTCTGCTTTACAGGAGCTCCTACGAGCAGTACTTC. Translating it yields CASVLLYRSSYEQYF.